A selection of T cell receptor beta chains follows, all from one sample in a study of blood T cell repertoires in COVID-19. Using immunoSEQ multiplex PCR, the repertoire was profiled, and TCRdb retains in-frame clones only, with some absent. Altogether 150,000 to 200,000 clones are present, about 89% being singletons, with the ten largest covering around 3.3%. Sequenced sample: peripheral blood. These receptors all stem from a man aged 65-85 years with acute or convalescent COVID-19. Both conserved end residues are part of each CDR3. D genes are given only for firm matches. Some rows mark clone size as missing; the rest say once, few, many or name a class of expanded clone.

v_gene	d_gene	j_gene	abundance	CDR3nt	CDR3aa
TRBV27	TRBD2	TRBJ2-5	NA	TGTGCCAGCAGTGAGTGGGAGGGCCGGGAGACCCAGTACTTC	CASSEWEGRETQYF
TRBV14	NA	TRBJ1-2	NA	TGTGCCAGCAGCGGACAGTTTAACTATGGCTACACCTTC	CASSGQFNYGYTF
TRBV20-1	NA	TRBJ2-5	once	TGCAGTGCTAGTGGCAGACAAGAGACCCAGTACTTC	CSASGRQETQYF
TRBV11-2	NA	TRBJ2-7	NA	TGTGCCAGCAGCCCAAAGGGACACACCTCCTACGAGCAGTACTTC	CASSPKGHTSYEQYF
TRBV10-3	NA	TRBJ2-5	NA	TGTGCCATCAGTGCCCGGGGTGGAGAAGAGACCCAGTACTTC	CAISARGGEETQYF
TRBV2	NA	TRBJ1-1	NA	TGTGCCAGCAGTGCGGGGGTAAGGACTGAAGCTTTCTTT	CASSAGVRTEAFF
TRBV9	TRBD1	TRBJ1-6	NA	TGTGCCAGCAGCGTAGCTGGGACAGATAATTCACCCCTCCACTTT	CASSVAGTDNSPLHF
TRBV19	NA	TRBJ2-2	NA	TGTGCCAGTAGAGGCGGGGTGAACACCGGGGAGCTGTTTTTT	CASRGGVNTGELFF
TRBV7-2	NA	TRBJ1-1	NA	TGTGCCAGCAGCACCGGGGGGGGCTCGACTGAAGCTTTCTTT	CASSTGGGSTEAFF
TRBV6-6	TRBD1	TRBJ1-5	NA	TGTGCCAGCACCCCCAGCAGGGGGGATCAGCCCCAGCATTTT	CASTPSRGDQPQHF
TRBV27	NA	TRBJ1-5	few	TGTGCCAGCAGTCCCTTTCTCAATCAGCCCCAGCATTTT	CASSPFLNQPQHF
TRBV30	TRBD2	TRBJ2-2	NA	TGTGCCTGGAGTAATTTAGCGGGAGGGACCGGGGAGCTGTTTTTT	CAWSNLAGGTGELFF
TRBV10-2	NA	TRBJ1-6	NA	TGCGCCAGCAGTGTAAAGAGGGCTTACTCACCCCTCCACTTT	CASSVKRAYSPLHF
TRBV11-3	NA	TRBJ2-3	NA	TGTGCCAGCAGCCCCGGGGTGGGAACTAGCACAGATACGCAGTATTTT	CASSPGVGTSTDTQYF
TRBV5-5	NA	TRBJ2-7	once	TGTGCCAGCAGCTTGGGGTTCGGGAGTCTACCCCTCGAGCAGTACTTC	CASSLGFGSLPLEQYF
TRBV5-1	NA	TRBJ2-5	NA	TGCGCCAGCAGCTTGAGCGCGGGAATGGAGACCCAGTACTTC	CASSLSAGMETQYF
TRBV2	NA	TRBJ1-1	NA	TGTGCCAGCAAGGGGAACACGAACACTGAAGCTTTCTTT	CASKGNTNTEAFF
TRBV9	TRBD1	TRBJ2-1	NA	TGTGCCAGCAGCACAGGGGGAGTAAACAATGAGCAGTTCTTC	CASSTGGVNNEQFF
TRBV19	TRBD1	TRBJ2-1	NA	TGTGCCAGTAGAAAGCGACAGGGATTGAATGAGCAGTTCTTC	CASRKRQGLNEQFF
TRBV4-3	TRBD1	TRBJ2-7	once	TGCGCCAGCAGCCAGAAAACAGGGGGCGAATACGAGCAGTACTTC	CASSQKTGGEYEQYF
TRBV2	TRBD1	TRBJ1-4	NA	TGTGCCAGCAACGGGCAGGGGGCAACTAATGAAAAACTGTTTTTT	CASNGQGATNEKLFF
TRBV29-1	NA	TRBJ2-7	NA	TGCAGCGCCTCTACGTACGAGCAGTACTTC	CSASTYEQYF
TRBV5-1	TRBD2	TRBJ2-5	NA	TGCGCCAGCAGCTTGCAGGCTAGCGGGAGTGAAGAGACCCAGTACTTC	CASSLQASGSEETQYF
TRBV5-6	NA	TRBJ2-5	NA	TGTGCCAGCAGCCTCACCGGGGTGGGGACCCAGTACTTC	CASSLTGVGTQYF
TRBV7-2	TRBD2	TRBJ2-7	NA	TGTGCCAGCAGCTCCAGGGTGTTTGTAGCGGGGGGAACTCAGTACTTC	CASSSRVFVAGGTQYF
TRBV6-1	NA	TRBJ1-4	NA	TGTGCCAGCAGCGCCGTCGGATCGAGCAAGCGGGAACTGTTTTTT	CASSAVGSSKRELFF
TRBV20-1	TRBD2	TRBJ2-7	few	TGCAGTGCTAGAGGGGAGGGGCAGTACTTC	CSARGEGQYF
TRBV19	TRBD1	TRBJ1-2	NA	TGTGCCAGTAGTATAGGCCCCCGGGACAGCTATGGCTACACCTTC	CASSIGPRDSYGYTF
TRBV28	NA	TRBJ1-3	NA	TGTGCCAGCAGTCCCACCGCGAGCTCTGGAAACACCATATATTTT	CASSPTASSGNTIYF
TRBV6-6	TRBD1	TRBJ2-5	NA	TGTGCCAGCAGTGACACAGGGGGAGAGACCCAGTACTTC	CASSDTGGETQYF
TRBV5-8	NA	TRBJ1-5	few	TGTGCCAGCAGCTCCTACGGGGGGGCCATTCAGCCCCAGCATTTT	CASSSYGGAIQPQHF
TRBV29-1	NA	TRBJ2-5	NA	TGCAGCGTTGAGGGAGGGGGACGGGAGACCCAGTACTTC	CSVEGGGRETQYF
TRBV5-1	NA	TRBJ1-2	NA	TGCGCCAGCAGCTTTGACGCTATGGGAGAGGAGTACTATGGCTACACCTTC	CASSFDAMGEEYYGYTF
TRBV28	TRBD1	TRBJ1-5	few	TGTGCCAGCAGTTTCACTGACAGGGCTAATGCCCAGCATTTT	CASSFTDRANAQHF
TRBV4-2	TRBD2	TRBJ2-2	NA	TGTGCCAGCCGACGCGGAGCGGGGGGGCCTTCCACCGGGGAGCTGTTTTTT	CASRRGAGGPSTGELFF
TRBV10-3	NA	TRBJ2-7	NA	TGTGCCACCGGGATCAACTACGAGCAGTACTTC	CATGINYEQYF
TRBV12-3/TRBV12-4	TRBD2	TRBJ2-1	NA	TGTGCCAGCCGGGCTAGCGGGGGCTGGGAGCAGTTCTTC	CASRASGGWEQFF
TRBV20-1	NA	TRBJ2-5	NA	TGCAGTGCTCCTGTGGAGACCCAGTACTTC	CSAPVETQYF
TRBV29-1	NA	TRBJ2-3	NA	TGCAGCGTTGAGACCCCCCGGGGAAACACAGATACGCAGTATTTT	CSVETPRGNTDTQYF
TRBV28	TRBD1	TRBJ1-1	NA	TGTGCCAGCAGCCAAACCGGGACAGGGGCTGAAGCTTTCTTT	CASSQTGTGAEAFF
TRBV19	TRBD1	TRBJ1-1	NA	TGTGCCAGCCTCTTGACAGGGGGAGCTGAAGCTTTCTTT	CASLLTGGAEAFF
TRBV15	NA	TRBJ2-7	NA	TGTGCCACCAGCCTGCGGGAATTGGGGCTCGAGCAGTACTTC	CATSLRELGLEQYF
TRBV3-1/TRBV3-2	NA	TRBJ1-1	few	TGTGCCAGCAGCCAAGTCATGAACACTGAAGCTTTCTTT	CASSQVMNTEAFF
TRBV27	NA	TRBJ2-3	NA	TGTGCCAGCAGTTACCGAGTTGGGACTTCTAGCACAGATACGCAGTATTTT	CASSYRVGTSSTDTQYF
TRBV28	NA	TRBJ1-6	NA	TGTGCCAGCACTCAACGGGGGTTCTATAATTCACCCCTCCACTTT	CASTQRGFYNSPLHF
TRBV18	NA	TRBJ1-3	NA	TGTGCCAGCTCACCACAGGGGAGGAGCTCTGGAAACACCATATATTTT	CASSPQGRSSGNTIYF
TRBV4-2	TRBD2	TRBJ2-3	NA	TGTGCCAGCAGCCAAGATGGGGAGCTAGCGGGGGGGACAGATACGCAGTATTTT	CASSQDGELAGGTDTQYF
TRBV30	NA	TRBJ1-6	NA	TGTGCCTGGAGTGTTCAGGGCTATAATTCACCCCTCCACTTT	CAWSVQGYNSPLHF